This entry lists 8 T cell receptor beta chains sequenced from one sample in a study of blood T cell repertoires in COVID-19 (dated by TCRdb to 2018 to 2021). Library preparation was by the immunoSEQ multiplex PCR assay. TCRdb stores this immuneACCESS table with in-frame sequences only. Part of the clones is absent; in the studies checked, under half of the shortfall reflects unresolved V genes, and no reason is known for the rest. This sample holds 150,000 to 200,000 clones; approximately 80% were observed only once. Just over 8.5% of the sample goes to the ten largest clones. Sequenced input: peripheral blood. The origin of the receptors is a woman in her forties or fifties with active or convalescent COVID-19.

The genes are TRBV5-4 and TRBJ2-7; 9 bases agree with TRBD1. The CDR3 is 13 amino acids. V lost 0 bases and J lost 7; bases outside the gene matches: 2. Germline V lookup: CDR1 SGHNT, CDR2 YYREEE (reference sequence). Here the CDR3 reads CASSLDRGQEQYF. CDR3 bases: TGTGCCAGCAGCTTGGACAGGGGGCAGGAGCAGTACTTC.

V usage is TRBV28 and J usage is TRBJ1-5; D call uncertain. Deletions cut 1 base from V and 7 bases from J, with 8 bases between. Germline V gene lookup returns CDR1 MDHEN and CDR2 SYDVKM. This CDR3 contains 13 residues. CDR3 nucleotides: TGTGCCAGCAGTTTATTTAACGGGCAGCCCCAGCATTTT. It is translated as CASSLFNGQPQHF.

This clone was recorded a few times. The rearrangement uses TRBV6-1 and TRBJ2-7; D is possibly TRBD1 (5 bases). CDR1 and CDR2 from the germline V gene are MNHNS and SASEGT. V lost 2 bases and J 4 bases, leaving 15 bases between the germline ends. CDR3 size: 15 residues. The chain's CDR3 is CASSENFQGGYEQYF. The CDR3 region has the DNA TGTGCCAGCAGTGAAAATTTTCAGGGTGGGTACGAGCAGTACTTC.

The rearrangement uses TRBV19 and TRBJ2-1; 11 nucleotides match TRBD2. V dropped 9 bases and J dropped 0; count of bases not matched to a gene: 4. This CDR3 is 15 amino acids long. Germline V CDR1 and CDR2: LNHDA, SQIVND (reference sequence). This CDR3 reads CASISGGDSYNEQFF. In nucleotides, the CDR3 is TGTGCCAGCATTAGCGGGGGGGACTCCTACAATGAGCAGTTCTTC.

CDR3 region: CASSWGLFNEQFF. Written as DNA, the CDR3 is TGTGCCAGCAGCTGGGGACTATTTAATGAGCAGTTCTTC. The V call is TRBV5-6, the J call TRBJ2-1, with 7 bases that match TRBD2. CDR1 and CDR2 (germline): SGHDT, YYEEEE. V was pared by 3 bases and J by 7 bases, with 4 bases of the junction left unmatched. The CDR3 contains 13 residues.

The genes are TRBV5-1 and TRBJ1-4, with 9 bases matching TRBD1. V was clipped by 4 bases and J by 5 bases; unmatched bases: 3. Per the germline V gene, CDR1 is SGHRS and CDR2 is YFSETQ. The CDR3 covers 14 residues. CDR3: CASSGQGPNEKLFF. In nucleotides, the CDR3 is TGCGCCAGCAGCGGACAGGGGCCAAATGAAAAACTGTTTTTT.

The chain couples TRBV7-3 to TRBJ2-2, with 11 positions matching TRBD1. Germline V gene data show CDR1 as SGHTA and CDR2 as FQGTGA. CDR3 length: 16 amino acids. The junction had 4 bases not matched to a gene; V was cut back by 3 bases and J by 4 bases. The chain's CDR3 is CASSLGQGGSTGELFF. In DNA, the CDR3 is TGTGCCAGCAGCTTGGGACAGGGGGGTTCCACCGGGGAGCTGTTTTTT. Supplemented by reference TRBV7-3 and TRBJ2-2, the full variable domain reads GAGVSQTPSNKVTEKGKYVELRCDPISGHTALYWYRQSLGQGPEFLIYFQGTGAADDSGLPNDRFFAVRPEGSVSTLKIQRTERGDSAVYLCASSLGQGGSTGELFFGEGSRLTVL.

The gene calls are TRBV9 and TRBJ2-3; 11 positions match TRBD2. V was clipped by 0 bases and J by 6 bases; unmatched bases: 3. This CDR3 has 15 residues. Looked up from germline, CDR1 is SGDLS and CDR2 is YYNGEE. Here the CDR3 DNA reads TGTGCCAGCAGCGTAGCGGGACTAGCGGTCGATACGCAGTATTTT. This codes for CASSVAGLAVDTQYF.